Below are 28 T cell receptor beta chains sequenced from a single sample in a study of T cells after yellow fever vaccination. TCRdb called the 5' RACE reads again in MiXCR, with one record for every CDR3 protein. There are 140,000 to 150,000 distinct CDR3 sequences in the sample; about 7% occur only once, and approximately 0.61% lies in the top ten. The sequencing used CD4+ T cells sorted from PBMCs, collected 10 days after the yellow fever booster vaccination. The receptors stem from a man aged 30-40 years who received the YFV17D yellow fever vaccine.

This clonotype was seen ten or more times. The chain is built from TRBV7-9 and TRBJ2-7; a possible D gene is TRBD1 (7 bases). The CDR3 spans 14 residues. Looked up from germline, CDR1 is SEHNR and CDR2 is FQNEAQ (reference sequence). V was clipped by 5 bases and J by 5 bases, with 16 bases between them. This chain's CDR3 is CASSLSTGRNEQYF. CDR3 nucleotides: TGTGCCAGCAGCCTTTCGACAGGGAGGAACGAGCAGTACTTC.

This clonotype was picked up many times. The rearrangement uses TRBV7-2 and TRBJ2-5; possibly TRBD1 or TRBD2 for D (5 bases each). Trimming took off 10 bases at V and 2 bases at J, with 20 bases between the two ends. Germline-derived CDR1 and CDR2 are SGHTA and FQGNSA. This CDR3 has 15 amino acids. The CDR3 bases are TGTGCCACCACGAGGGGCGGGTCTAGACAAGAGACCCAGTACTTC. It yields the protein CATTRGGSRQETQYF.

This clonotype was detected ten times or more. The rearrangement uses TRBV5-4 and TRBJ2-1; D remains unclear. This CDR3 region has 14 residues. V was cut by 1 base and J by 0 bases, with 5 bases left in between. Looked up from germline, CDR1 is SGHNT and CDR2 is YYREEE (reference sequence). The CDR3 coding sequence is TGTGCCAGCAGCTTGTCAGGCTCCTACAATGAGCAGTTCTTC. It codes for CASSLSGSYNEQFF. Variable domain in full (rest from reference TRBV5-4 and TRBJ2-1): ETGVTQSPTHLIKTRGQQVTLRCSSQSGHNTVSWYQQALGQGPQFIFQYYREEENGRGNFPPRFSGLQFPNYSSELNVNALELDDSALYLCASSLSGSYNEQFFGPGTRLTVL.

In this sample, this clonotype turned up many times. In DNA form, the CDR3 reads TGTGCCAGCAGCCAGAAGGGACAGGGGGCTCAGCAGTTCTTC. Translating gives CASSQKGQGAQQFF. The rearrangement uses TRBV7-7 and TRBJ2-1; 12 bases match TRBD1. Germline V gene lookup returns CDR1 SSHAT and CDR2 FNYEAQ (reference sequence). J lost 11 bases, V lost 5 bases, and 7 bases had no gene match. This CDR3 comprises 14 residues.

This clonotype showed up many times. The V gene is TRBV5-1, the J gene TRBJ2-7; D perhaps matches TRBD2 (5 bases). Per the germline V gene, CDR1 is SGHRS and CDR2 is YFSETQ. This CDR3 has 14 residues. V was shortened by 1 base and J by 3 bases, with 11 bases between the two germline ends. CDR3 DNA sequence: TGCGCCAGCAGCTTGCAACGGGAAAACTACGAGCAGTACTTC. Its translation is CASSLQRENYEQYF. Together with reference TRBV5-1 and TRBJ2-7, the CDR3 gives the full variable domain: KAGVTQTPRYLIKTRGQQVTLSCSPISGHRSVSWYQQTPGQGLQFLFEYFSETQRNKGNFPGRFSGRQFSNSRSEMNVSTLELGDSALYLCASSLQRENYEQYFGPGTRLTVT.

This clonotype was detected ten times or more. The CDR3 here is CASSFSGRTEETQYF. CDR3 DNA sequence: TGTGCCAGCAGCTTTAGCGGGAGGACCGAAGAGACCCAGTACTTC. The rearrangement uses TRBV7-2 and TRBJ2-5, with 10 nucleotides matching TRBD2. This CDR3 comprises 15 residues. Germline CDR1 and CDR2: SGHTA and FQGNSA. The trim removed 3 bases at V and 3 bases at J, leaving 4 bases unmatched.

This clonotype has a count of ten or more. The V call is TRBV10-3, the J call TRBJ2-7; D is ambiguous. In germline, CDR1 is ENHRY, CDR2 SYGVKD. CDR3 length equals 13 residues. The V gene lost 4 bases and the J gene lost 2 bases, with 9 bases spanning the gap. The CDR3 here is CAISGDGAYEQYF. DNA of the CDR3: TGTGCCATCAGTGGAGACGGAGCCTACGAGCAGTACTTC.

The sample holds a few counts of this clonotype. This chain connects TRBV6-6 to TRBJ1-2; TRBD1 might be the D (6 bases). This CDR3 comprises 13 residues. Germline CDR1 is MNHNY and CDR2 is SVGAGI (reference sequence). V lost 6 bases and J lost 5, with 13 bases in between. The CDR3 spells CASRLTTGYGYTF. CDR3 coding DNA: TGTGCCAGCAGATTAACGACAGGTTATGGCTACACCTTC.

This clonotype was observed many times. This chain joins TRBV27 and TRBJ2-5, with 7 bases fitting TRBD1. Losses at the gene ends were 3 bases for V and 5 bases for J; bases not matched to a gene: 6. Germline-derived CDR1 and CDR2 are MNHEY and SMNVEV (reference sequence). This CDR3 region has 14 residues. CDR3: CASSLNRGGETQYF. The CDR3 nucleotides are TGTGCCAGCAGTTTGAACAGGGGCGGTGAGACCCAGTACTTC.

Only one count was recorded for this clonotype. Given a much more abundant clone one base away, this may be a read error. The rearrangement links TRBV20-1 to TRBJ2-7, with TRBD2 matching 12 bases. The germline V gene encodes CDR1 DFQATT and CDR2 SNEGSKA (reference sequence). The CDR3 runs 13 residues. CDR3 bases: TGCAGTGCTTCGGGACTAGCGGGTTACGAGCAGAACTTC. This gives the protein CSASGLAGYEQNF.

Points on this clonotype: Without the conserved terminal phenylalanine or tryptophan, this CDR3 likely stems from a read error. This chain links TRBV5-1 with TRBJ2-5, with D unresolved. V lost 2 bases and J lost 2, with 4 bases in between. Germline V gene lookup returns CDR1 SGHRS and CDR2 YFSETQ. CDR3 length equals 12 residues. CDR3 sequence (DNA): TGCGCCAGCAGCTTACTACAAGAGACCCAGTACTAC. Translating it yields CASSLLQETQYY.

The table lists this clonotype with a few counts. The rearrangement links TRBV7-3 to TRBJ2-6; D remains unclear. Germline-derived CDR1 and CDR2 are SGHTA and FQGTGA. The CDR3 is 18 amino acids. The V end was cut by 6 bases, the J end by 0 bases, with 18 bases between. The CDR3 loop is CASRKTGRQSSGANVLTF. Here the CDR3 DNA reads TGTGCCAGCAGAAAAACCGGGCGACAAAGCTCTGGGGCCAACGTCCTGACTTTC.

This clonotype was detected ten times or more. The chain is built from TRBV20-1 and TRBJ2-7; the D gene could be TRBD1 or TRBD2 (5 bases each). Trimming stripped 3 bases from V and 3 bases from J, with 6 bases between. The length of the CDR3 is 11 residues. Germline V gene lookup returns CDR1 DFQATT and CDR2 SNEGSKA (reference sequence). CDR3 amino acids: CSARGDYEQYF. DNA of the CDR3: TGCAGTGCTAGGGGGGACTACGAGCAGTACTTC.

This clonotype was seen at least ten times. V gene TRBV3-1 combines with J gene TRBJ2-1; 9 bases match TRBD1. CDR1 and CDR2 (germline): LGHDT, YNNKEL (reference sequence). The CDR3 length is 15 residues. After removal of 0 bases from V and 8 bases from J, the junction contained 5 bases not matched to a gene. In DNA, the CDR3 is TGTGCCAGCAGCCAAGAAGACAGGGGGTTCGATGAGCAGTTCTTC. As protein: CASSQEDRGFDEQFF.

In this sample, this clonotype turned up many times. The chain employs TRBV7-2 and TRBJ2-1; TRBD2 aligns across 7 bases. V dropped 0 bases and J dropped 7; count of bases not matched to a gene: 6. In germline, CDR1 is SGHTA, CDR2 FQGNSA. This CDR3 has 15 amino acids. CDR3 DNA: TGTGCCAGCAGCTTAGCGGGAGGGGCGCGGAATGAGCAGTTCTTC. It codes for CASSLAGGARNEQFF.

The V and J genes are TRBV23-1 and TRBJ2-1; D assignment may be TRBD1 or TRBD2 (5 bases each). TRBV23-1 is given ORF status, its function remaining uncertain. CDR3 length equals 16 residues. Trimming stripped 4 bases from V and 7 bases from J, with 20 bases between. CDR3 in amino acids: CASSPRTSTPGNEQFF. Here the CDR3 DNA reads TGCGCCAGCAGTCCCAGGACATCTACCCCGGGGAATGAGCAGTTCTTC.

In this sample, this clonotype turned up many times. The chain uses TRBV12-3 or TRBV12-4 and TRBJ2-2, with 7 bases identical to TRBD1. This CDR3 contains 14 residues. V shed 5 bases and J 4 bases; nucleotides not matched to a gene: 4. As DNA, the CDR3 is TGTGCCAGCAGTACCTGGACAGGCACCGGGGAGCTGTTTTTT. Translation: CASSTWTGTGELFF.

This clonotype was counted ten times or more. The chain links TRBV5-1 to TRBJ2-3, with 14 positions matching TRBD2. The trim removed 0 bases at V and 6 bases at J, leaving 6 bases unmatched. Germline assignment: CDR1 SGHRS and CDR2 YFSETQ. The length of the CDR3 is 17 residues. CDR3 in DNA: TGCGCCAGCAGCTTGGAGGGACTAGCGGGAGCATGGGATACGCAGTATTTT. It translates to CASSLEGLAGAWDTQYF.

This clonotype was counted a few times. The rearrangement links TRBV5-5 to TRBJ2-3, with 7 bases aligning to TRBD2. Germline assignment: CDR1 SGHKS and CDR2 YYEKEE (reference sequence). The CDR3 has 18 amino acids. J was trimmed by 0 bases and V by 0 bases; bases with no gene match: 10. The CDR3 DNA reads as TGTGCCAGCAGCTTGGCAGTTCTAGCGGAAATTAGCACAGATACGCAGTATTTT. It is translated as CASSLAVLAEISTDTQYF.

V is TRBV6-5 and J is TRBJ2-7; TRBD2 matches 11 bases. Trimming at V came to 5 bases and at J to 0 bases, leaving 6 bases not matched to a gene. Per the germline V gene, CDR1 is MNHEY and CDR2 is SVGAGI. The CDR3 loop spans 16 amino acids. CDR3 region: CASSPRLAGPSYEQYF. CDR3 nucleotide sequence: TGTGCCAGCAGTCCTCGACTAGCGGGACCCTCCTACGAGCAGTACTTC.

This clonotype was observed many times. V and J are TRBV7-2 and TRBJ2-2; D might be TRBD1 or TRBD2, each matching 5 bases. V lost 1 base, J lost 9 bases, and 15 bases lay in between. The CDR3 spans 15 residues. Germline values: CDR1 SGHTA, CDR2 FQGNSA. The CDR3 sequence: CASSLEGTAARELFF. CDR3 nucleotides: TGTGCCAGCAGCTTAGAGGGGACGGCCGCGAGGGAGCTGTTTTTT.

V gene TRBV19 combines with J gene TRBJ2-1; 12 bases map to TRBD2. Germline CDR1 reads LNHDA; CDR2 reads SQIVND (reference sequence). V trimming: 9 bases; J trimming: 6 bases; junction bases outside the gene matches: 6. This CDR3 has 14 amino acids. CDR3: CASNRLAGANEQFF. The CDR3 DNA sequence: TGTGCCAGCAATCGACTAGCGGGAGCCAATGAGCAGTTCTTC.

This clonotype was observed many times. V gene TRBV2 combines with J gene TRBJ2-3, with TRBD2 matching 15 bases. In germline, CDR1 is SNHLY, CDR2 FYNNEI. The CDR3 loop spans 16 amino acids. The trim removed 7 bases at V and 5 bases at J, leaving 7 bases unmatched. This chain's CDR3 is CASKLRTSGRGDTQYF. Written as DNA, the CDR3 is TGTGCCAGCAAATTAAGGACTAGCGGGAGGGGAGATACGCAGTATTTT.

The table lists this clonotype with many counts. The V gene is TRBV7-9, the J gene TRBJ2-7; tentative D call: TRBD2 (5 bases). CDR1 and CDR2 (germline): SEHNR, FQNEAQ (reference sequence). CDR3 size: 14 residues. Trimming took off 1 base at V and 2 bases at J, with 9 bases between the two ends. Here the CDR3 DNA reads TGTGCCAGCAGCTTAGGGTTGCGGGCCTACGAGCAGTACTTC. This gives the protein CASSLGLRAYEQYF.

The sample holds many counts of this clonotype. This chain links TRBV7-2 with TRBJ2-7; unclear D gene. The CDR3 length is 12 residues. Trimming left V 1 base short and J 7 bases short, with 8 bases between. The germline CDR1 and CDR2 sequences are SGHTA and FQGNSA. The CDR3 spells CASSLDVGEQYF. Here the CDR3 DNA reads TGTGCCAGCAGCTTAGACGTAGGGGAGCAGTACTTC.

This clonotype was seen ten or more times. The chain carries TRBV6-1 and TRBJ2-1; TRBD2 matches at 10 bases. Losses at the gene ends were 6 bases for V and 2 bases for J; bases not matched to a gene: 4. Per germline, CDR1 MNHNS and CDR2 SASEGT. The CDR3 length is 15 residues. CDR3 region: CASRRAGGPYNEQFF. CDR3 in DNA: TGTGCCAGCAGGAGAGCGGGAGGGCCCTACAATGAGCAGTTCTTC.

This clonotype was seen ten or more times. This rearrangement joins TRBV4-3 to TRBJ2-7; 10 nucleotides match TRBD2. CDR3 size: 15 residues. The germline V gene encodes CDR1 LGHNA and CDR2 YSLEER. The trim removed 2 bases at V and 6 bases at J, leaving 7 bases unmatched. The CDR3 sequence: CASSQRAGGLFEQYF. Here the CDR3 DNA reads TGCGCCAGCAGCCAACGAGCGGGAGGGCTTTTCGAGCAGTACTTC.

This clonotype was detected ten times or more. The rearrangement uses TRBV7-2 and TRBJ2-5; D possibly uses TRBD1 or TRBD2 (5 bases each). Per germline, CDR1 SGHTA and CDR2 FQGNSA. This CDR3 is 15 amino acids long. V lost 4 bases and J 7 bases, leaving 19 bases between the germline ends. The CDR3 sequence is CASSSVAGSWGTQYF. CDR3 in DNA: TGTGCCAGCAGCTCGGTAGCAGGGAGCTGGGGGACCCAGTACTTC.